The 13 T cell receptor beta chains below all came from one sample that was sequenced in a study of patients and donors after allogeneic stem cell transplantation. TCRdb re-analysed the RT-PCR reads in MiXCR, keeping a single row per CDR3 protein. The top ten clones hold around 3% of a sample with fewer than 200,000 distinct CDR3 sequences, approximately 28% of them seen once. Sequencing used blood, either unsorted or a sorted T cell fraction (not recorded which). The receptor source for this set is a human donor who was either an allogeneic HSCT recipient or a stem cell or donor lymphocyte infusion donor (not recorded which). It is not recorded whose cells these are; they may come from a transplant donor.

The sample holds a few counts of this clonotype. V usage is TRBV12-3 or TRBV12-4 and J usage is TRBJ2-7; 11 bases fit TRBD2. The CDR3 contains 16 residues. J was trimmed by 4 bases and V by 3 bases; bases with no gene match: 8. CDR3 amino acids: CASSFTSGSRRYEQYF. The DNA for the CDR3 is TGTGCCAGCAGTTTTACTAGCGGGAGCCGACGGTACGAGCAGTACTTC.

As DNA, the CDR3 is TGCGCCAGCAGCCACCAGGGGGGGAGGGTACAAGAGACCCAGTACTTC. It encodes CASSHQGGRVQETQYF. This chain uses TRBV4-1 with TRBJ2-5; D might be TRBD1 or TRBD2, each matching 7 bases. The CDR3 contains 16 residues. V was trimmed by 3 bases and J by 2 bases, leaving 16 bases between them. CDR1 MGHRA and CDR2 YSYEKL come from the germline V gene.

Written as DNA, the CDR3 is TGTGCCAGCAGTTTTGGGGACAGGGTAAATGAGCAGTTCTTC. Amino acids: CASSFGDRVNEQFF. The J gene is TRBJ2-1, the V gene TRBV27; 9 nucleotides agree with TRBD1. Unmatched junction bases numbered 4, after V lost 3 bases and J lost 7 bases. The CDR3 covers 14 residues. CDR1 and CDR2 (germline): MNHEY, SMNVEV (reference sequence).

This clonotype has just a few counts. The chain couples TRBV7-2 to TRBJ1-3; 8 bases line up with TRBD1. The germline gives CDR1 SGHTA, CDR2 FQGNSA. Trimming removed 5 bases from V and 2 bases from J; junction bases left unmatched: 5. CDR3 size: 15 residues. CDR3 sequence: CASSHQTGAGNTIYF. The DNA of the CDR3 is TGTGCCAGCAGCCACCAGACAGGGGCTGGAAACACCATATATTTT.

This CDR3 is CASSPQGFNQPQHF. The CDR3 nucleotides are TGTGCCAGCAGTCCACAGGGCTTCAATCAGCCCCAGCATTTT. This sequence joins TRBV27 and TRBJ1-5, with D perhaps TRBD1 (6 bases). The CDR3 sequence is 14 residues long. Trimming removed 5 bases from V and 3 bases from J, with 11 bases in between. Germline lookup yields CDR1 MNHEY and CDR2 SMNVEV (reference sequence).

J is TRBJ2-1 and V is TRBV19; tentatively, D is TRBD2 (6 bases). Trimming took 10 bases from V and 4 from J, leaving 14 bases between them. The CDR3 covers 13 residues. Per germline, CDR1 LNHDA and CDR2 SQIVND (reference sequence). CDR3 nucleotides: TGTGCCATAGCGGCGTCCGAGTACAATGAGCAGTTCTTC. Protein: CAIAASEYNEQFF.

The chain employs TRBV30 and TRBJ1-2, with D perhaps TRBD1 (6 bases). The germline V and J ends were trimmed by 5 bases and 3 bases, with 13 bases remaining between them. The CDR3 is 13 residues long. Germline CDR1 and CDR2: GTSNPN and SVGIG (reference sequence). CDR3 in amino acids: CAWDAQGHYGYTF. The CDR3 nucleotides are TGTGCCTGGGATGCACAGGGTCACTATGGCTACACCTTC.

This sequence joins TRBV7-2 and TRBJ2-5; D ambiguous. Trimming took off 1 base at V and 5 bases at J, with 5 bases between the two ends. The germline V gene encodes CDR1 SGHTA and CDR2 FQGNSA. This CDR3 is 12 amino acids long. The CDR3 protein is CASSLDGETQYF. DNA for the CDR3: TGTGCCAGCAGCTTAGATGGGGAGACCCAGTACTTC.

V and J are TRBV6-4 and TRBJ2-1; 11 positions match TRBD2. Germline assignment: CDR1 MRHNA and CDR2 SNTAGT. The CDR3 sequence is 16 residues long. The V segment lost 4 bases and the J segment 4 bases; nucleotides outside the gene matches: 6. CDR3 coding DNA: TGTGCCAGCAGTGCCCAGGGACTAGCGGTTTACAATGAGCAGTTCTTC. It yields the protein CASSAQGLAVYNEQFF.

The chain links TRBV5-6 to TRBJ1-6; 7 bases agree with TRBD1. CDR1 is SGHDT, CDR2 YYEEEE, per germline. The CDR3 consists of 14 residues. The V and J ends lost 7 bases and 10 bases, in that order; junction bases with no gene match: 11. The CDR3 spells CASFPGTVGSPLHF. The DNA for the CDR3 is TGTGCCAGCTTTCCCGGGACAGTTGGATCACCCCTCCACTTT. The variable domain in full, with the rest retrieved from reference TRBV5-6 and TRBJ1-6, is DAGVTQSPTHLIKTRGQQVTLRCSPKSGHDTVSWYQQALGQGPQFIFQYYEEEERQRGNFPDRFSGHQFPNYSSELNVNALLLGDSALYLCASFPGTVGSPLHFGNGTRLTVT.

This clonotype was observed at least ten times. The chain combines TRBV6-1 with TRBJ1-6, with 12 bases identical to TRBD1. Germline CDR1 is MNHNS and CDR2 is SASEGT. The V and J ends lost 6 bases and 7 bases, in that order; junction bases with no gene match: 4. The CDR3 covers 15 residues. CDR3 nucleotide sequence: TGTGCCAGCAGGGGACAGGGGGCGATAAATTCACCCCTCCACTTT. Protein product: CASRGQGAINSPLHF.

In its sample, this clonotype was seen a few times. The V call is TRBV12-3 or TRBV12-4, the J call TRBJ1-2; no clear D. V was shortened by 3 bases and J by 2 bases, with 7 bases between the two germline ends. There are 13 residues in the CDR3. This chain's CDR3 is CASSFHPNYGYTF. The DNA for the CDR3 is TGTGCCAGCAGTTTCCATCCGAACTATGGCTACACCTTC.

This clonotype has at least ten counts. The J gene is TRBJ2-5, the V gene TRBV5-1; D unresolved. Germline CDR1 SGHRS, CDR2 YFSETQ. Trimming removed 3 bases at V and 5 bases at J, with 14 bases between. This CDR3 spans 14 amino acids. The CDR3 loop reads CASSSQNQGETQYF. DNA of the CDR3: TGCGCCAGCAGCTCGCAAAACCAAGGGGAGACCCAGTACTTC.